This passage covers 23 T cell receptor beta chains from one sample sequenced in a study of blood T cell repertoires in COVID-19. The assay was immunoSEQ multiplex PCR, and TCRdb's table has in-frame clones only and misses some. The sample carries approximately 100,000 clones, around 80% recorded once. The sample consisted of peripheral blood. These receptors came from a man between 65 and 79 years old with acute or convalescent COVID-19.

This clone was observed a few times. V gene TRBV10-3 combines with J gene TRBJ2-5; possibly TRBD2 for D (6 bases). CDR1 is ENHRY and CDR2 is SYGVKD in the germline V gene. Trimming took 5 bases from V and 1 from J, leaving 8 bases between them. The CDR3 runs 13 residues. The CDR3 DNA reads TGTGCCATCAGTACTAGCCCCCAAGAGACCCAGTACTTC. Protein: CAISTSPQETQYF.

The chain has TRBV24-1 and TRBJ2-3, with 9 bases that match TRBD1. Germline V gene data show CDR1 as KGHDR and CDR2 as SFDVKD. The CDR3 totals 16 residues. The V and J ends lost 12 bases and 5 bases, in that order; junction bases with no gene match: 17. The CDR3 sequence: CAPGITNRGQGDTQYF. In DNA, the CDR3 is TGTGCCCCAGGAATAACGAACAGGGGGCAAGGAGATACGCAGTATTTT.

The chain combines TRBV11-2 with TRBJ1-5, with D possibly being TRBD1 (6 bases). Germline CDR1 SGHAT, CDR2 FQNNGV. Trimming left V 6 bases short and J 0 bases short, with 15 bases between. This CDR3 spans 16 amino acids. The CDR3 protein is CASSFGDRNSNQPQHF. CDR3 DNA: TGTGCCAGCAGTTTCGGCGACAGGAATAGCAATCAGCCCCAGCATTTT. Filled out from reference TRBV11-2 and TRBJ1-5, the complete variable domain reads EAGVAQSPRYKIIEKRQSVAFWCNPISGHATLYWYQQILGQGPKLLIQFQNNGVVDDSQLPKDRFSAERLKGVDSTLKIQPAKLEDSAVYLCASSFGDRNSNQPQHFGDGTRLSIL.

This clone appeared a few times. The chain carries TRBV28 and TRBJ1-1; D may be TRBD1 (6 bases). Germline loops: CDR1 MDHEN, CDR2 SYDVKM. The V gene lost 3 bases and the J gene lost 4 bases, with 24 bases spanning the gap. This CDR3 is 18 amino acids long. The DNA of the CDR3 is TGTGCCAGCAGTTTGACAGTACGGACAGCCGCGGCCGTCACTGAAGCTTTCTTT. Encoded protein: CASSLTVRTAAAVTEAFF.

The chain links TRBV6-5 to TRBJ1-2; 8 bases line up with TRBD1. There are 14 residues in the CDR3. V gave up 8 bases and J gave up 4 bases; unmatched junction bases: 9. Germline CDR1 reads MNHEY; CDR2 reads SVGAGI. The CDR3 DNA sequence: TGTGCCAGCTCATCATCGGGGACAGGCTATGGCTACACCTTC. It is translated as CASSSSGTGYGYTF.

The V and J genes are TRBV7-2 and TRBJ2-6; 9 bases are a match to TRBD1. This CDR3 comprises 19 residues. The germline CDR1 and CDR2 sequences are SGHTA and FQGNSA. Trimming removed 5 bases from V and 4 bases from J; junction bases left unmatched: 15. The CDR3: CASSRDFGQGLWGANVLTF. For the CDR3, the DNA is TGTGCCAGCAGCAGAGATTTCGGACAGGGGCTATGGGGGGCCAACGTCCTGACTTTC.

The DNA of the CDR3 is TGTGCCAGCAGCAAGGACACCGGGGGATATGGCTACACCTTC. It is translated as CASSKDTGGYGYTF. The V and J genes are TRBV5-5 and TRBJ1-2, with a tentative D call TRBD1 (5 bases). CDR1 is SGHKS, CDR2 YYEKEE, per germline (reference sequence). V lost 4 bases, J lost 5 bases, and 15 bases lay in between. The CDR3 has 14 residues.

This chain connects TRBV5-1 to TRBJ1-4; D gene uncertain. The CDR3 has 14 residues. Germline CDR1 is SGHRS and CDR2 is YFSETQ. V was clipped by 4 bases and J by 0 bases, with 7 bases between them. CDR3 sequence reads: CASSPTATNEKLFF. The CDR3 DNA follows: TGCGCCAGCAGCCCCACAGCAACTAATGAAAAACTGTTTTTT.

This chain links TRBV12-3 or TRBV12-4 with TRBJ2-1, with 7 bases that match TRBD1. The CDR3 has 13 amino acids. V dropped 5 bases and J dropped 5; count of bases not matched to a gene: 3. CDR3 residues: CASSDGTDNEQFF. The CDR3 DNA is TGTGCCAGCAGTGACGGGACAGACAATGAGCAGTTCTTC.

The chain joins TRBV3-1 (or the pseudogene TRBV3-2) to TRBJ1-1; weak D call: TRBD1 (5 bases). The CDR3 has 17 amino acids. Trimming pared 0 bases from V and 0 bases from J, leaving 14 bases between. The germline V gene has CDR1 LGHDT and CDR2 YNNKEL (reference sequence). CDR3 DNA sequence: TGTGCCAGCAGCCAAGATGCAGGGCCTACAATGAACACTGAAGCTTTCTTT. It yields the protein CASSQDAGPTMNTEAFF.

This clone has a handful of counts. The genes are TRBV5-1 and TRBJ1-5, with 9 nucleotides matching TRBD1. V shed 4 bases, J shed 5 bases, and the junction held 7 bases outside the gene matches. The CDR3 runs 15 residues. From germline, CDR1 is SGHRS and CDR2 YFSETQ. CDR3 in DNA: TGCGCCAGCAGCAGGACAGGGGAAGGTTATCAGCCCCAGCATTTT. It encodes CASSRTGEGYQPQHF.

The V and J genes are TRBV9 and TRBJ2-1; 9 bases fit TRBD2. CDR3 size: 16 residues. Germline assignment: CDR1 SGDLS and CDR2 YYNGEE. V lost 0 bases, J lost 4 bases, and 5 bases stayed unmatched. The chain's CDR3 is CASSVGSGRSYNEQFF. Written as DNA, the CDR3 is TGTGCCAGCAGCGTAGGGAGCGGGAGGTCATACAATGAGCAGTTCTTC. Full variable domain (rest looked up from reference TRBV9 and TRBJ2-1): DSGVTQTPKHLITATGQRVTLRCSPRSGDLSVYWYQQSLDQGLQFLIQYYNGEERAKGNILERFSAQQFPDLHSELNLSSLELGDSALYFCASSVGSGRSYNEQFFGPGTRLTVL.

The V and J genes are TRBV18 and TRBJ2-1; 8 bases fit TRBD1. The germline CDR1 and CDR2 sequences are KGHSH and LQKENI. V dropped 3 bases and J dropped 4; count of bases not matched to a gene: 8. The CDR3 is 16 amino acids. In nucleotides, the CDR3 is TGTGCCAGCTCACCGAATACAGGGGGTTCGTACAATGAGCAGTTCTTC. This translates into CASSPNTGGSYNEQFF.

The chain combines TRBV6-5 with TRBJ1-6, with D perhaps TRBD1 (6 bases). Trimming took off 11 bases at V and 10 bases at J, with 21 bases between the two ends. The CDR3 spans 14 residues. The germline CDR1 and CDR2 sequences are MNHEY and SVGAGI. In DNA, the CDR3 is TGTGCCTCTCAGGCCTGGGACATGAAATCACCCCTCCACTTT. This codes for CASQAWDMKSPLHF.

This sequence joins TRBV5-1 and TRBJ2-5, with D maybe TRBD2 (6 bases). Looked up from germline, CDR1 is SGHRS and CDR2 is YFSETQ. V lost 7 bases and J 5 bases, leaving 18 bases between the germline ends. This CDR3 is 14 amino acids long. The DNA for the CDR3 is TGCGCCAGCTCGGGACTGGCTGGGTTGGAGACCCAGTACTTC. Its protein product is CASSGLAGLETQYF.

This chain joins TRBV4-1 and TRBJ1-4, with D perhaps TRBD1 (5 bases). The CDR3 sequence is 14 residues long. The germline CDR1 and CDR2 sequences are MGHRA and YSYEKL. V was pared by 11 bases and J by 1 base, with 14 bases between. The CDR3 spells CAAGGYGTNEKLFF. The CDR3 bases are TGCGCCGCGGGGGGGTACGGAACTAATGAAAAACTGTTTTTT.

The CDR3 DNA follows: TGCGCCAGCAGCTTGGCCACTGAGAACACTGAAGCTTTCTTT. It yields the protein CASSLATENTEAFF. The genes are TRBV5-1 and TRBJ1-1, with D hard to call. The germline V gene encodes CDR1 SGHRS and CDR2 YFSETQ. The ends were cut back, 0 bases at V and 1 base at J, with 7 bases in the middle. The CDR3 has 14 residues.

This chain links TRBV2 with TRBJ1-5, with 9 bases that match TRBD1. This CDR3 contains 15 residues. The trim removed 4 bases at V and 0 bases at J, leaving 1 base unmatched. Germline CDR1 reads SNHLY; CDR2 reads FYNNEI. The CDR3 protein is CASSGTGVSNQPQHF. DNA of the CDR3: TGTGCCAGCAGTGGGACAGGGGTTAGCAATCAGCCCCAGCATTTT.

The J gene is TRBJ2-3, the V gene TRBV6-4; unclear D gene. CDR3 length equals 13 residues. CDR1 and CDR2 (germline): MRHNA, SNTAGT. The V gene lost 2 bases and the J gene lost 3 bases, with 6 bases spanning the gap. Here the CDR3 DNA reads TGTGCCAGCAGTGACAGAGCGACAGATACGCAGTATTTT. Translating gives CASSDRATDTQYF.

This chain links TRBV3-1 (or the pseudogene TRBV3-2) with TRBJ1-1; D remains ambiguous. The V and J ends lost 2 bases and 3 bases respectively, with 7 bases between them. This CDR3 comprises 13 residues. Germline CDR1 reads LGHDT; CDR2 reads YNNKEL (reference sequence). CDR3 in amino acids: CASSQMSYTEAFF. The CDR3 DNA follows: TGTGCCAGCAGCCAAATGTCGTACACTGAAGCTTTCTTT.

This chain connects TRBV18 to TRBJ1-1, with D tentatively TRBD1 (6 bases). CDR3 length: 15 residues. The germline gives CDR1 KGHSH, CDR2 LQKENI. V dropped 5 bases and J dropped 5 bases, with 18 bases sitting between them. CDR3 residues: CASSAESGGRTEAFF. The CDR3 nucleotides are TGTGCCAGCTCAGCAGAGTCGGGGGGCAGGACTGAAGCTTTCTTT. Drawing the rest from reference TRBV18 and TRBJ1-1, the complete variable domain is NAGVMQNPRHLVRRRGQEARLRCSPMKGHSHVYWYRQLPEEGLKFMVYLQKENIIDESGMPKERFSAEFPKEGPSILRIQQVVRGDSAAYFCASSAESGGRTEAFFGQGTRLTVV.

CDR3: CAWSERAGAYEQYF. CDR3 nucleotide sequence: TGTGCCTGGAGTGAGAGAGCGGGAGCCTACGAGCAGTACTTC. This sequence joins TRBV30 and TRBJ2-7, with 8 bases aligning to TRBD2. The trim removed 1 base at V and 2 bases at J, leaving 4 bases unmatched. The CDR3 has 14 residues. CDR1 is GTSNPN, CDR2 SVGIG, per germline (reference sequence).

V usage is TRBV9 and J usage is TRBJ2-5, with TRBD2 identical over 9 bases. V lost 3 bases, J lost 2 bases, and 17 bases stayed unmatched. The CDR3 runs to 19 residues. Germline CDR1 reads SGDLS; CDR2 reads YYNGEE. As DNA, the CDR3 is TGTGCCAGCAGCGGTAGGGGGGGTAGCGGGAGCGCGGGACAAGAGACCCAGTACTTC. It encodes CASSGRGGSGSAGQETQYF.